The 10 T cell receptor beta chains listed next were all sequenced from one sample in a study of blood T cell repertoires in COVID-19. Produced via immunoSEQ multiplex PCR; TCRdb's table is partial and in-frame only. The sample yields 140,000 to 150,000 clones, roughly 86% seen once. What was sequenced was peripheral blood. Receptor source: a human donor with acute or convalescent COVID-19. The donor label of this sample is uncertain.

J is TRBJ2-3 and V is TRBV24-1; weak D call: TRBD1 (6 bases). Trimming stripped 4 bases from V and 2 bases from J, with 12 bases between. CDR1 and CDR2 from the germline V gene are KGHDR and SFDVKD. This CDR3 region has 15 residues. CDR3 region: CATSESGEFTDTQYF. The CDR3 DNA reads as TGTGCCACCAGTGAGTCAGGGGAGTTCACAGATACGCAGTATTTT.

This chain links TRBV5-5 with TRBJ2-3, with 12 nucleotides matching TRBD2. This CDR3 has 16 residues. Germline loops: CDR1 SGHKS, CDR2 YYEKEE (reference sequence). With 5 bases clipped from V and 5 bases from J, the junction kept 9 bases outside the gene matches. The CDR3 spells CASSWVTSGGGDTQYF. The CDR3 bases are TGTGCCAGCAGTTGGGTGACTAGCGGGGGTGGAGATACGCAGTATTTT.

V is TRBV9 and J is TRBJ2-7, with 7 bases lining up with TRBD1. The J segment lost 5 bases and the V segment lost 0 bases, leaving 14 bases of the junction unmatched. This CDR3 has 17 amino acids. CDR1 and CDR2 from the germline V gene are SGDLS and YYNGEE. The CDR3, as DNA: TGTGCCAGCAGCGTAGCCCCATTTGAGGGGGCGAGGAACGAGCAGTACTTC. Translation: CASSVAPFEGARNEQYF. The entire variable domain, with the rest obtained from reference TRBV9 and TRBJ2-7, is as follows: DSGVTQTPKHLITATGQRVTLRCSPRSGDLSVYWYQQSLDQGLQFLIQYYNGEERAKGNILERFSAQQFPDLHSELNLSSLELGDSALYFCASSVAPFEGARNEQYFGPGTRLTVT.

The CDR3 here is CAISIKTGDTGELFF. CDR3 DNA: TGTGCCATCAGTATAAAGACAGGGGACACCGGGGAGCTGTTTTTT. The gene calls are TRBV10-3 and TRBJ2-2, with TRBD1 matching over 8 bases. The CDR3 runs to 15 residues. J lost 3 bases, V lost 5 bases, and 5 bases had no gene match. Germline CDR1 reads ENHRY; CDR2 reads SYGVKD.

This CDR3 is CASSLPLGGLFF. DNA for the CDR3: TGTGCCAGCAGCCTGCCGCTGGGGGGTCTGTTTTTT. The V and J genes are TRBV11-2 and TRBJ2-2; the D gene is possibly TRBD2 (6 bases). The length of the CDR3 is 12 residues. Deletions cut 5 bases from V and 14 bases from J, with 15 bases between. CDR1 and CDR2 from the germline V gene are SGHAT and FQNNGV. The complete variable domain, with remaining parts taken from reference TRBV11-2 and TRBJ2-2, reads EAGVAQSPRYKIIEKRQSVAFWCNPISGHATLYWYQQILGQGPKLLIQFQNNGVVDDSQLPKDRFSAERLKGVDSTLKIQPAKLEDSAVYLCASSLPLGGLFFGEGSRLTVL.

The CDR3 nucleotides read TGTGCCAGCAGCTTGTTTCGGGAGACCCAGTACTTC. Encoded protein: CASSLFRETQYF. The chain has TRBV11-2 and TRBJ2-5; no clear D gene. CDR1 is SGHAT and CDR2 is FQNNGV in the germline V gene. V shed 3 bases and J shed 5 bases, with 7 bases lying between them. The CDR3 is made up of 12 amino acids. Full variable domain (remainder filled in from reference TRBV11-2 and TRBJ2-5): EAGVAQSPRYKIIEKRQSVAFWCNPISGHATLYWYQQILGQGPKLLIQFQNNGVVDDSQLPKDRFSAERLKGVDSTLKIQPAKLEDSAVYLCASSLFRETQYFGPGTRLLVL.

The gene calls are TRBV7-3 and TRBJ1-3; D gene ambiguous. CDR1 and CDR2 from the germline V gene are SGHTA and FQGTGA. This CDR3 has 14 residues. Trimming removed 5 bases from V and 1 base from J, with 9 bases in between. The CDR3 nucleotides are TGTGCCAGCAGCAACGGGGTTTCTGGAAACACCATATATTTT. It yields the protein CASSNGVSGNTIYF.

The chain carries TRBV7-2 and TRBJ2-5; maybe TRBD2 (6 bases). CDR1 is SGHTA, CDR2 FQGNSA, per germline. This CDR3 has 16 residues. V lost 1 base and J lost 4, with 16 bases in between. The CDR3 sequence is CASSLGSGRGGETQYF. Here the CDR3 DNA reads TGTGCCAGCAGCTTAGGTTCCGGGCGGGGCGGAGAGACCCAGTACTTC.

The rearrangement joins TRBV7-9 to TRBJ1-2; TRBD1 matches at 7 bases. CDR1 and CDR2 from the germline V gene are SEHNR and FQNEAQ (reference sequence). There are 14 residues in the CDR3. Trimming at V came to 4 bases and at J to 6 bases, leaving 8 bases not matched to a gene. The CDR3 reads CASSSAARGDGYTF. The CDR3 DNA follows: TGTGCCAGCAGCTCTGCGGCCAGGGGGGATGGCTACACCTTC.

The chain uses TRBV2 and TRBJ2-1, with D uncertain. The CDR3 sequence is 11 residues long. The V gene lost 5 bases and the J gene lost 9 bases, with 8 bases spanning the gap. Germline assignment: CDR1 SNHLY and CDR2 FYNNEI. The CDR3 DNA is TGTGCCAGCAGTTATAGTGGTGAGCAGTTCTTC. This translates into CASSYSGEQFF.